Listed below are T cell receptor beta chains from one sample, sequenced in a study of cytomegalovirus exposure and HLA in healthy donors. Clones were sequenced by immunoSEQ multiplex PCR, and TCRdb holds only the in-frame ones, with some missing. The sample has some 120,000 clones, 55% to 75% seen once. The source material was PBMCs. All receptors derive from a man aged 25-45 years in good health and CMV-seropositive. CDR3s include the opening cysteine and the closing phenylalanine or tryptophan. A D gene is named only where the DNA matches it firmly. Only some rows state a clone size, as once, few, many or a class for expanded clones.

TRBV7-9	NA	NA	TRBJ1-4	TGTGCCAGCAGCTTAGCGAGGAACATATGGGATGAAAAACTGTTTTTT	CASSLARNIWDEKLFF
TRBV4-2	TRBD2	NA	TRBJ2-3	TGTGCCAGCAGCCAAGATTTATATTGGGCTAGCGGGACCCCTAGCACAGATACGCAGTATTTT	CASSQDLYWASGTPSTDTQYF
TRBV9	TRBD1	NA	TRBJ2-7	TGTGCCAGCAGCCCCACCGTGGGACAGGGAATGGTCGAGCAGTACTTC	CASSPTVGQGMVEQYF
TRBV7-9	NA	NA	TRBJ1-1	TGTGCCAGCAGTCAAGGCGGGCCCTCCGCGTGGGCTTTCTTT	CASSQGGPSAWAFF
TRBV6-6	TRBD1	NA	TRBJ1-3	TGTGCCAGCAGATTAGACAGGGGCACTGGAAACACCATATATTTT	CASRLDRGTGNTIYF
TRBV2	NA	NA	TRBJ1-2	TGTGCCAGCAGATACGACGAGGACTATGGCTACACCTTC	CASRYDEDYGYTF
TRBV28	TRBD2	NA	TRBJ2-7	TGTGCCAGCAGTTTGAGGGCCGGGACTAGCGGGAGGGGTTTCTCCTACGAGCAGTACTTC	CASSLRAGTSGRGFSYEQYF
TRBV6-4	NA	NA	TRBJ2-2	TGTGCCAGCAGCACTTTTGCGGGACAGAGGAACACCGGGGAGCTGTTTTTT	CASSTFAGQRNTGELFF
TRBV5-1	NA	NA	TRBJ2-1	TGCGCCAGCAGCTTGTACGGTTCCGTGAATGAGCAGTTCTTC	CASSLYGSVNEQFF
TRBV15	TRBD1	few	TRBJ1-2	TGTGCCACCAGCAGAGGGGGAACAGGGGGGTACGGCTACACCTTC	CATSRGGTGGYGYTF
TRBV10-3	NA	few	TRBJ1-2	TGTGCCATCAGTGAGTCGGGAGGGTTCGATGGCTACACCTTC	CAISESGGFDGYTF
TRBV11-3	TRBD2	NA	TRBJ2-1	TGTGCCAGCAGCGCAAGCCTAGCGGGTTACAATGAGCAGTTCTTC	CASSASLAGYNEQFF
TRBV14	TRBD2	NA	TRBJ2-5	TGTGCCAGCAGCCAAGCTTACGGATATAGCGGGAGGGCGGCAGAGACCCAGTACTTC	CASSQAYGYSGRAAETQYF
TRBV18	NA	NA	TRBJ2-7	TGTGCCAGCTCAGCTGGACTTGAGAGCTACGAGCAGTACTTC	CASSAGLESYEQYF
TRBV2	NA	few	TRBJ1-2	TGTGCCAGCGGCCTCAGCAGGGAAAATGGCTACACCTTC	CASGLSRENGYTF
TRBV4-2	NA	NA	TRBJ1-2	TGTGCCAGCAGCCGAGGAGCCGGGCAGGGGCACTATGGCTACACCTTC	CASSRGAGQGHYGYTF
TRBV11-2	NA	NA	TRBJ2-4	TGTGCCAGCAGCCCGATGCGGCGAAGGTACATTCAGTACTTC	CASSPMRRRYIQYF
TRBV5-6	TRBD2	NA	TRBJ2-1	TGTGCCAGCAGCTTTGGCCAGCGGGAGGGAATTGAGCAGTTCTTC	CASSFGQREGIEQFF
TRBV7-9	TRBD1	NA	TRBJ1-1	TGTGCCAGCAGCCCAAGACAGGGGGGAAACACTGAAGCTTTCTTT	CASSPRQGGNTEAFF
TRBV5-6	TRBD2	once	TRBJ2-3	TGTGCCAGCAGCAGAATAGCGGGAAGAATCACAGATACGCAGTATTTT	CASSRIAGRITDTQYF
TRBV9	NA	NA	TRBJ2-1	TGTGCCAGCAGCGCCTACTCAGAGCAGTTCTTC	CASSAYSEQFF
TRBV5-1	TRBD2	NA	TRBJ2-7	TGCGCCAGCAGCCCTGCTAGCGGGAGGCAGGGAGAGCAGTACTTC	CASSPASGRQGEQYF
TRBV13	TRBD2	once	TRBJ2-7	TGTGCCAGCAGCTTAGCACTAGCGAACTACGAGCAGTACTTC	CASSLALANYEQYF
TRBV7-2	NA	once	TRBJ2-1	TGTGCCAGCAGCGTAACAGGCGCCCACAATGAGCAGTTCTTC	CASSVTGAHNEQFF
TRBV6-5	NA	many	TRBJ1-3	TGTGCCAGCAGGGAGCTCGGGGAAGGAAACACCATATATTTT	CASRELGEGNTIYF
TRBV7-7	NA	NA	TRBJ2-1	TGTGCTAGCAGCTTCAGGACTGCTTCCTACAATGAGCAGTTCTTC	CASSFRTASYNEQFF
TRBV10-1	NA	NA	TRBJ2-7	TGCGCCAGCAGTGAGTCGCGGGGCTCCTACGAGCAGTACTTC	CASSESRGSYEQYF
TRBV9	NA	few	TRBJ2-3	TGTGCCAGCAGCGTGGACTCAGATACGCAGTATTTT	CASSVDSDTQYF
TRBV7-8	TRBD2	NA	TRBJ2-1	TGTGCCAGCAGCTTAGTATCTAGCGGGGGAGAAAATGAGCAGTTCTTC	CASSLVSSGGENEQFF
TRBV19	TRBD2	NA	TRBJ2-7	TGTGCCAGTAGTGAGTTGGCGGGAGGAAACGAGCAGTACTTC	CASSELAGGNEQYF
TRBV28	NA	NA	TRBJ1-1	TGTGCCAGCTCGAGGGGAGGCACTGAAGCTTTCTTT	CASSRGGTEAFF
TRBV4-3	TRBD1	NA	TRBJ1-2	TGCGCCAGCAGCCACACCCGACAGGGGAACTATGGCTACACCTTC	CASSHTRQGNYGYTF
TRBV6-5	TRBD2	NA	TRBJ2-3	TGTGCCAGCAGCCCCGGGGGGTCCCTGCAGTATTTT	CASSPGGSLQYF
TRBV2	NA	NA	TRBJ1-6	TGTGCCAGCAGCGCGGGGCAGGTGGTTTCACCCCTCCACTTT	CASSAGQVVSPLHF
TRBV6-1	TRBD2	NA	TRBJ2-1	TGTGCCAGCAGTTTGGGACTAGCGGGATACAATGAGCAGTTCTTC	CASSLGLAGYNEQFF
TRBV2	TRBD1	NA	TRBJ2-5	TGTGCCACCTCTGGACAGGACCGGGAGACCCAGTACTTC	CATSGQDRETQYF
TRBV9	TRBD2	NA	TRBJ2-7	TGTGCCAGCAGCGCGGCTAGCGGGAGGGCCGAGCAGTACTTC	CASSAASGRAEQYF